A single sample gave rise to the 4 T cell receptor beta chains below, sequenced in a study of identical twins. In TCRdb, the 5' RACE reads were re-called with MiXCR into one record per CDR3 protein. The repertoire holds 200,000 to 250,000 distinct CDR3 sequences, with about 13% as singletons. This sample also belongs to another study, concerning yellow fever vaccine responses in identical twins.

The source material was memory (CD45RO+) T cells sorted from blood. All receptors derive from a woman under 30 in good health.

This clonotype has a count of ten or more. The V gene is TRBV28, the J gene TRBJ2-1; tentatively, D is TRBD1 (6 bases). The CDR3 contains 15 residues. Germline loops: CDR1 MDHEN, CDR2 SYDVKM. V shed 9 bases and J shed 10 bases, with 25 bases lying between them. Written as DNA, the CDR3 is TGTGCCAGAGGCCTCAGGGGAAGACCGCACCAGGAGCAGTTCTTC. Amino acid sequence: CARGLRGRPHQEQFF.

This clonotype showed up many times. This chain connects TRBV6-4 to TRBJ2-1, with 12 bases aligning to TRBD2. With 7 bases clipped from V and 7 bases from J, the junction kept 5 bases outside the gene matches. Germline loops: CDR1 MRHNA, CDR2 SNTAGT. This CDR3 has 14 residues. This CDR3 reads CASMETSGGNEQFF. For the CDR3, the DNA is TGTGCCAGCATGGAGACTAGCGGGGGAAATGAGCAGTTCTTC.

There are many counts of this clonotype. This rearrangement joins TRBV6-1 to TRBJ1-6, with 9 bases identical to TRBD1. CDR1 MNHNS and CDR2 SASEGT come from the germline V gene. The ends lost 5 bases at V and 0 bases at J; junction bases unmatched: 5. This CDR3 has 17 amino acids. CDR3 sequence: CASSMGQGSSYNSPLHF. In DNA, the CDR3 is TGTGCCAGCAGTATGGGACAGGGAAGCTCCTATAATTCACCCCTCCACTTT.

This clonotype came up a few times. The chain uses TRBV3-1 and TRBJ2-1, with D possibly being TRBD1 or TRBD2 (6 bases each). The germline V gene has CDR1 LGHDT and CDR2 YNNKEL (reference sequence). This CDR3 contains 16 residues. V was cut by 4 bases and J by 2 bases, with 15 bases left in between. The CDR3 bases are TGTGCCAGCAGCCCAGGAGGGGGGTACCCCTACAATGAGCAGTTCTTC. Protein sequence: CASSPGGGYPYNEQFF.